Shown below are 7 T cell receptor beta chains from a single sample sequenced in a study of CD8+ T cells in alopecia areata. As for treatment: oral pan-JAK inhibitor, 5-10 mg twice daily. After isolation, RNA underwent reverse transcription to generate cDNA as the sequencing template. Clones were read by immunoSEQ multiplex PCR, and TCRdb kept only the in-frame ones, dropping some. The data show more than 200,000 clones, more than 55% seen once. Sequenced material: CD4+ T cells sorted from blood, taken at week 44, from a patient treated with tofacitinib. Receptor source: a human donor with alopecia areata.

The chain is built from TRBV6-5 and TRBJ2-1, with 8 bases fitting TRBD2. Germline CDR1 is MNHEY and CDR2 is SVGAGI. The CDR3 has 14 amino acids. The trim removed 7 bases at V and 9 bases at J, leaving 11 bases unmatched. The CDR3 sequence is CASTTGGPQREQFF. The CDR3 nucleotides are TGTGCCAGCACCACGGGGGGGCCTCAGCGTGAGCAGTTCTTC.

This clone was picked up one time. This chain connects TRBV6-5 to TRBJ1-4; 8 bases are a match to TRBD1. The germline CDR1 and CDR2 sequences are MNHEY and SVGAGI. V lost 6 bases and J lost 0; bases outside the gene matches: 3. The CDR3 extends over 15 amino acids. CDR3 residues: CASRPTGATNEKLFF. Written as DNA, the CDR3 is TGTGCCAGCAGGCCGACAGGGGCAACTAATGAAAAACTGTTTTTT.

This clone was seen just once. The rearrangement joins TRBV7-3 to TRBJ2-5; tentative D call: TRBD1 (6 bases). The CDR3 sequence is 15 residues long. Germline CDR1 reads SGHTA; CDR2 reads FQGTGA. V gave up 5 bases and J gave up 5 bases, with 18 bases separating them. CDR3 sequence (DNA): TGTGCCAGCAGCCCACAGGGTAGTGGACGGGAGACCCAGTACTTC. This codes for CASSPQGSGRETQYF.

The genes are TRBV4-3 and TRBJ2-3, with a possible D match to TRBD1 (5 bases). The V gene's germline CDR1 is LGHNA and CDR2 YSLEER. V gave up 1 base and J gave up 1 base, with 18 bases separating them. The CDR3 totals 18 residues. This chain's CDR3 is CASSQVKIQGARTDTQYF. DNA of the CDR3: TGCGCCAGCAGCCAAGTAAAGATTCAAGGGGCTCGCACAGATACGCAGTATTTT.

The chain joins TRBV30 to TRBJ1-5, with TRBD1 as a possible D gene (5 bases). Per germline, CDR1 GTSNPN and CDR2 SVGIG (reference sequence). Trimming left V 0 bases short and J 0 bases short, with 15 bases between. This CDR3 has 17 residues. This CDR3 is CAWSVLNRPYSNQPQHF. The CDR3 DNA reads as TGTGCCTGGAGTGTACTGAACAGGCCCTATAGCAATCAGCCCCAGCATTTT.

This clone was seen just once. The CDR3 loop reads CASSLYSGGAYEQYF. CDR3 bases: TGTGCCAGCAGCTTATACAGCGGGGGGGCCTACGAGCAGTACTTC. The chain employs TRBV7-2 and TRBJ2-7, with 10 bases that match TRBD2. CDR3 length: 15 residues. Trimming took 2 bases from V and 2 from J; bases not matched to a gene: 3. Per the germline V gene, CDR1 is SGHTA and CDR2 is FQGNSA. Supplemented by reference TRBV7-2 and TRBJ2-7, the full variable domain reads GAGVSQSPSNKVTEKGKDVELRCDPISGHTALYWYRQSLGQGLEFLIYFQGNSAPDKSGLPSDRFSAERTGGSVSTLTIQRTQQEDSAVYLCASSLYSGGAYEQYFGPGTRLTVT.

The J gene is TRBJ1-6, the V gene TRBV18; D is undetermined. CDR1 is KGHSH, CDR2 LQKENI, per germline. There are 14 residues in the CDR3. V was cut by 3 bases and J by 1 base, with 4 bases left in between. This CDR3 reads CASSPRSYNSPLHF. For the CDR3, the DNA is TGTGCCAGCTCACCTAGATCCTATAATTCACCCCTCCACTTT.